This T cell receptor (beta chain) was recovered during a study of a mutant IDH1 vaccine in newly diagnosed glioma. Background on the study: Of the patients given treatment, around 60% were male and 37.5% were female, and a mean age of about 40 years was recorded. Overall study findings and caveats: Altogether, 85% to 95% of patients exhibited vaccine-induced immune responses.

The germline V gene encodes CDR1 ENHRY and CDR2 SYGVKD. This CDR3 is built from 17 residues. V was pared by 0 bases and J by 0 bases, with 12 bases between. TCRdb's copy holds only in-frame clones and misses some; the assay was immunoSEQ multiplex PCR. The table has 29,000 or so clones, less than 90% seen once. The time point: week 23, last vaccination. Vaccination used 300 ug of mutant IDH1 20-mer peptide per dose, with topical imiquimod. Each of the donors came in with new WHO grade 3 or 4 astrocytomas that were IDH1-mutant and ATRX-lost. Of note for this clone: Its antigen is unidentified.

This rearrangement joins TRBV10-3 to TRBJ2-1; D unresolved. The receptor's source is a young woman with glioma. This specimen consisted of PBMCs, obtained from a glioma patient whose treatment included an IDH1 peptide vaccine. In nucleotides, the CDR3 is TGTGCCATCAGTGAGTCAGGTGACACCTACTCCTACAATGAGCAGTTCTTC. Its translation is CAISESGDTYSYNEQFF.